A single sample gave rise to the 7 T cell receptor beta chains below, sequenced in a study of blood T cells in healthy people across ages. For the second PCR, which ran for roughly 7 to 11 cycles, a sample-barcoded 5' primer and a J-beta primer mix were used. TCRdb ran MiXCR on the 5' RACE reads and lists one entry per CDR3 protein. The table includes some 1.5 million distinct CDR3 sequences, roughly 27% detected once. Sequencing input: blood. These receptors came from a young woman in good health.

The V gene is TRBV9, the J gene TRBJ1-5; D perhaps matches TRBD1 (5 bases). The CDR3 runs to 15 residues. Germline V gives CDR1 SGDLS, CDR2 YYNGEE. Trimming took off 0 bases at V and 4 bases at J, with 11 bases between the two ends. CDR3 in amino acids: CASSVGPWGNQPQHF. In nucleotides, the CDR3 is TGTGCCAGCAGCGTAGGACCTTGGGGGAATCAGCCCCAGCATTTT. The full variable domain, rest sourced from reference TRBV9 and TRBJ1-5, is DSGVTQTPKHLITATGQRVTLRCSPRSGDLSVYWYQQSLDQGLQFLIQYYNGEERAKGNILERFSAQQFPDLHSELNLSSLELGDSALYFCASSVGPWGNQPQHFGDGTRLSIL.

This clonotype occurred many times. J is TRBJ2-7 and V is TRBV7-3; D may be TRBD1 (6 bases). Between the trimmed V and J ends, which lost 4 bases and 3 bases, there was a span of 13 bases. Germline V gene lookup returns CDR1 SGHTA and CDR2 FQGTGA. The CDR3 is 14 residues long. The CDR3 loop is CASSYGTSYYEQYF. The CDR3, as DNA: TGTGCCAGCAGCTACGGGACATCGTACTACGAGCAGTACTTC.

The chain uses TRBV7-9 and TRBJ1-2, with unresolved D. V lost 4 bases and J 4 bases, leaving 13 bases between the germline ends. There are 14 residues in the CDR3. Germline CDR1 SEHNR, CDR2 FQNEAQ (reference sequence). The CDR3 spells CASSSPVNGYGYTF. In DNA, the CDR3 is TGTGCCAGCAGCTCCCCTGTCAACGGCTATGGCTACACCTTC.

This clonotype was picked up many times. The rearrangement links TRBV7-6 to TRBJ1-1; maybe TRBD1 (5 bases). The CDR3 has 14 amino acids. V lost 5 bases and J lost 4, with 14 bases in between. The germline V gene encodes CDR1 SGHVS and CDR2 FNYEAQ. For the CDR3, the DNA is TGTGCCAGCAGCCAAGAATCGAGGGGCACTGAAGCTTTCTTT. Its translation: CASSQESRGTEAFF.

This clonotype was observed at least ten times. The chain links TRBV11-2 to TRBJ2-4, with 8 positions matching TRBD1. The V and J ends lost 6 bases and 6 bases, in that order; junction bases with no gene match: 7. CDR3 length: 14 amino acids. Looked up from germline, CDR1 is SGHAT and CDR2 is FQNNGV. DNA of the CDR3: TGTGCCAGCAGTCGCGCCGGGACAGGAAACATTCAGTACTTC. Protein: CASSRAGTGNIQYF.

Here the CDR3 reads CASSCEALHF. The DNA for the CDR3 is TGTGCCAGCTCTTGCGAGGCCCTCCACTTT. The rearrangement uses TRBV6-1 and TRBJ1-6; D remains ambiguous. The V and J ends lost 8 bases and 14 bases respectively, with 10 bases between them. Germline V gives CDR1 MNHNS, CDR2 SASEGT. CDR3 length: 10 amino acids.

This clonotype was seen more than once but under ten times. The chain combines TRBV12-5 with TRBJ2-3; 9 bases are a match to TRBD2. The CDR3 runs 16 residues. V lost 10 bases, J lost 0 bases, and 11 bases stayed unmatched. In germline, CDR1 is LGHNT, CDR2 FRNRAP. In DNA, the CDR3 is TGTGCTACTTCCCCTGGACTAGCGCCCAGCACAGATACGCAGTATTTT. Translation gives CATSPGLAPSTDTQYF.